A single sample is the source of the 18 T cell receptor beta chains below, sequenced in a study of metastatic and nonmetastatic thyroid tumors. Via MiXCR, TCRdb re-called the PCR reads. Of 85,000 to 95,000 clones in the sample, about 15% are singletons; the top ten hold 3.6%. All patients reached thyroid surgery having received no treatment beforehand. What was sequenced was blood. The receptors derive from a female donor with papillary thyroid cancer or a benign thyroid nodule (not recorded which). Some clones in this sample may be carry-over from other donors' samples.

This clone has at least ten counts. The chain joins TRBV3-1 to TRBJ2-7, with a weak D call TRBD1 (6 bases). Looked up from germline, CDR1 is LGHDT and CDR2 is YNNKEL (reference sequence). CDR3 length: 14 residues. The V end lost 4 bases, the J end lost 0 bases, and 10 bases lay between the germline ends. The CDR3 protein is CASSLGTSSYEQYF. The CDR3 DNA reads TGTGCCAGCAGCCTAGGGACAAGCTCCTACGAGCAGTACTTC.

This clone has a count of ten or more. The V and J genes are TRBV7-3 and TRBJ2-2; 7 bases match TRBD1. CDR3 size: 14 residues. Looked up from germline, CDR1 is SGHTA and CDR2 is FQGTGA. Trimming cost V 6 bases and J 1 base; bases outside gene matches: 2. This chain's CDR3 is CASRRQGNTGELFF. The DNA of the CDR3 is TGTGCCAGCAGAAGACAGGGGAACACCGGGGAGCTGTTTTTT.

Only a few counts were recorded for this clone. V gene TRBV10-3 combines with J gene TRBJ2-7; D call uncertain. This CDR3 is built from 14 residues. V dropped 8 bases and J dropped 5 bases, with 19 bases sitting between them. Per the germline V gene, CDR1 is ENHRY and CDR2 is SYGVKD. The chain's CDR3 is CAIDTVNSRDEQYF. CDR3 bases: TGTGCCATCGATACGGTGAACTCTCGTGACGAGCAGTACTTC.

This clone was recorded at least ten times. The chain links TRBV2 to TRBJ1-5, with a weak D call TRBD1 (6 bases). The CDR3 runs 16 residues. Per the germline V gene, CDR1 is SNHLY and CDR2 is FYNNEI. With 6 bases removed from V and 2 bases from J, the gap between germline ends came to 17 bases. CDR3 bases: TGTGCCAGCAGGGGCACCCAGGGGAGGGGCAATCAGCCCCAGCATTTT. Translating it yields CASRGTQGRGNQPQHF.

This clone was counted many times. In DNA, the CDR3 is TGTGCCAGCATGCCCACTCCCCCAGGCTGGGGGGGAGAGACCCAGTACTTC. Translation: CASMPTPPGWGGETQYF. The J gene is TRBJ2-5, the V gene TRBV28; 7 nucleotides align to TRBD2. This CDR3 has 17 amino acids. CDR1 and CDR2 (germline): MDHEN, SYDVKM. After removal of 7 bases from V and 4 bases from J, the junction contained 18 bases not matched to a gene.

This clone was counted ten times or more. This chain joins TRBV3-1 and TRBJ2-1, with a weak D call TRBD2 (6 bases). The CDR3 has 16 amino acids. V was cut by 0 bases and J by 4 bases, with 13 bases left in between. CDR1 and CDR2 (germline): LGHDT, YNNKEL (reference sequence). The CDR3 reads CASSQDRRGGYNEQFF. The CDR3 region has the DNA TGTGCCAGCAGCCAAGATCGGCGGGGAGGTTACAATGAGCAGTTCTTC.

The sample holds a few counts of this clone. With a much larger clone just one base away, this may be a read error. V gene TRBV19 combines with J gene TRBJ2-1; 7 nucleotides line up with TRBD1. The V segment lost 4 bases and the J segment 0 bases; nucleotides outside the gene matches: 9. From germline, CDR1 is LNHDA and CDR2 SQIVND (reference sequence). This CDR3 is built from 17 residues. CDR3 protein: CASSKRGQCGSYNEQFF. In DNA form, the CDR3 reads TGTGCCAGTAGTAAAAGGGGACAGTGTGGCTCCTACAATGAGCAGTTCTTC.

This clone has a count of ten or more. J is TRBJ2-3 and V is TRBV5-1; D is perhaps TRBD1 or TRBD2 (5 bases each). The V gene lost 3 bases and the J gene lost 2 bases, with 16 bases spanning the gap. This CDR3 is built from 16 residues. CDR1 and CDR2 from the germline V gene are SGHRS and YFSETQ. The CDR3 coding sequence is TGCGCCAGCAGCTGGGCCGGGACCTTACTCACAGATACGCAGTATTTT. Protein sequence: CASSWAGTLLTDTQYF.

In the case of this clone: A single base separates this from a much larger clone, so it may be a read error. The chain couples TRBV29-1 to TRBJ2-5; 7 bases agree with TRBD1. Germline CDR1 SQVTM, CDR2 ANQGSEA. V shed 0 bases and J 5 bases; nucleotides not matched to a gene: 9. The CDR3 length is 15 residues. CDR3 in amino acids: CSVEDIRGRVETQYF. In DNA form, the CDR3 reads TGCAGCGTTGAAGATATTAGGGGGCGCGTGGAGACCCAGTACTTC.

This clone was detected many times. This chain uses TRBV20-1 with TRBJ2-7, with 7 nucleotides matching TRBD1. Germline loops: CDR1 DFQATT, CDR2 SNEGSKA (reference sequence). There are 16 residues in the CDR3. Unmatched junction bases numbered 17, after V lost 6 bases and J lost 3 bases. The CDR3 DNA is TGCAGTGCGAGATTAACTAACTTCGGGACAGACTACGAGCAGTACTTC. It encodes CSARLTNFGTDYEQYF.

The J gene is TRBJ2-7, the V gene TRBV9, with TRBD1 matching 7 bases. The V and J ends lost 4 bases and 4 bases, in that order; junction bases with no gene match: 14. The V gene's germline CDR1 is SGDLS and CDR2 YYNGEE. This CDR3 comprises 16 residues. The CDR3 DNA reads TGTGCCAGCAGCCCCCGACAGGGTAATCGTTGGTACGAGCAGTACTTC. Its protein is CASSPRQGNRWYEQYF.

To note about this clone: Possible read error: a much larger clone is one base away. Distinct nucleotide sequences in the sample also encode this CDR3. This rearrangement joins TRBV20-1 to TRBJ2-7; tentative D call: TRBD2 (5 bases). Trimming stripped 0 bases from V and 0 bases from J, with 12 bases between. Per the germline V gene, CDR1 is DFQATT and CDR2 is SNEGSKA (reference sequence). The CDR3 extends over 15 amino acids. The CDR3 nucleotides read TGCAGTGCTAGAGATCGAACGGGATTCTCCTACGAGCAGTACTTC. Translated, it gives CSARDRTGFSYEQYF.

The table lists this clone with many counts. The same CDR3 can be traced to other DNA sequences in this sample. The gene calls are TRBV28 and TRBJ2-1, with TRBD2 matching over 7 bases. From germline, CDR1 is MDHEN and CDR2 SYDVKM. V lost 3 bases and J lost 7; bases outside the gene matches: 9. The CDR3 contains 15 residues. Here the CDR3 reads CASSFLQRGNNEQFF. The CDR3 DNA reads as TGTGCCAGCAGTTTCTTGCAGCGGGGAAATAATGAGCAGTTCTTC.

A word on this clone: A much larger clone differs from this one at a single base, so this may be a read error. The chain is built from TRBV4-1 and TRBJ2-2, with D possibly being TRBD1 (6 bases). V was clipped by 4 bases and J by 5 bases, with 17 bases between them. The CDR3 loop spans 16 amino acids. Germline V lookup: CDR1 MGHRA, CDR2 YSYEKL. The DNA of the CDR3 is TGCGCCAGCAGCCTCCCGCGAGGGGGAGTGACCGGGGAGCTGTTTTTT. Residues: CASSLPRGGVTGELFF.

This clone has at least ten counts. The chain uses TRBV10-2 and TRBJ1-5; no clear D. CDR3 length: 13 amino acids. CDR1 is WSHSY, CDR2 SAAADI, per germline. V was trimmed by 7 bases and J by 3 bases, leaving 10 bases between them. CDR3 amino acids: CASNGGFNQPQHF. CDR3 bases: TGCGCCAGCAATGGAGGGTTCAATCAGCCCCAGCATTTT.

This clone came up many times. The V gene is TRBV6-6, the J gene TRBJ2-3, with D perhaps being TRBD1 or TRBD2 (5 bases each). The germline V and J ends were trimmed by 0 bases and 4 bases, with 8 bases remaining between them. This CDR3 comprises 14 residues. The germline V gene has CDR1 MNHNY and CDR2 SVGAGI (reference sequence). For the CDR3, the DNA is TGTGCCAGCAGTTACTCGTTGGGGGCAGATACGCAGTATTTT. Translated: CASSYSLGADTQYF.

In this sample, this clone turned up many times. The rearrangement uses TRBV19 and TRBJ1-1; perhaps TRBD1 as D (5 bases). There are 11 residues in the CDR3. Trimming took off 7 bases at V and 10 bases at J, with 13 bases between the two ends. CDR1 and CDR2 from the germline V gene are LNHDA and SQIVND (reference sequence). CDR3 in DNA: TGTGCCAGTACGCAGGGTATCGGAGCTTTCTTT. Translation gives CASTQGIGAFF.

This clone was recorded at least ten times. This CDR3 is also generated by other DNA sequences in the sample. The chain has TRBV29-1 and TRBJ2-2; 12 bases align to TRBD1. The J segment lost 6 bases and the V segment lost 7 bases, leaving 9 bases of the junction unmatched. Germline lookup yields CDR1 SQVTM and CDR2 ANQGSEA. The CDR3 runs to 15 residues. The CDR3 DNA sequence: TGCAGCGGACTTACGGGACAGGGGGCTGCCGGGGAGCTGTTTTTT. This gives the protein CSGLTGQGAAGELFF.